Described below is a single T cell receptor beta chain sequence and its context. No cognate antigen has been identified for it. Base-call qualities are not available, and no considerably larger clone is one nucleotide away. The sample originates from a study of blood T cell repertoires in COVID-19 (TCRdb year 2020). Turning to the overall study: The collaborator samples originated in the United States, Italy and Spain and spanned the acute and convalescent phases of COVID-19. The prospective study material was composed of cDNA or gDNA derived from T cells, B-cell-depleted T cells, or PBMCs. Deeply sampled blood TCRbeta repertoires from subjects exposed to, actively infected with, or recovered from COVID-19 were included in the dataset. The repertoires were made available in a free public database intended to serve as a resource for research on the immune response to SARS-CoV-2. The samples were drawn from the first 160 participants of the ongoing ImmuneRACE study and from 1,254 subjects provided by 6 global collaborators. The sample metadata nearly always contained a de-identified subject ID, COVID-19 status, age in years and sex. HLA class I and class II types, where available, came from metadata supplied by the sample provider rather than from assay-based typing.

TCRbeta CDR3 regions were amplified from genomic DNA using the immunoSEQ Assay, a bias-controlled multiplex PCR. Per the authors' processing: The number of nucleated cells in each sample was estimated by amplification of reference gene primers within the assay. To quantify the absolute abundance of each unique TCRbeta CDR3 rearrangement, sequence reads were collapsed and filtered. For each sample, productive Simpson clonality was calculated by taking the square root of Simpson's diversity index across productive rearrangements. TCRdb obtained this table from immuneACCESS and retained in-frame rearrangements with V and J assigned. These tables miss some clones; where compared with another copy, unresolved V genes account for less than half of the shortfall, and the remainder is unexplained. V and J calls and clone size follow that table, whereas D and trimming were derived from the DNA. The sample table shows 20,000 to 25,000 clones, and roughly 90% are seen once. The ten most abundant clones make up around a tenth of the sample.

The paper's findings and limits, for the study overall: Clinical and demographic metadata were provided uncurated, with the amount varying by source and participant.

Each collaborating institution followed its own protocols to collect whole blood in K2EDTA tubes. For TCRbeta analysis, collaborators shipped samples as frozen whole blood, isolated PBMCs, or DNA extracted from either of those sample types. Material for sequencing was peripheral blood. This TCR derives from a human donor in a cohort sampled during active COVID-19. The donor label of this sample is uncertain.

The nucleotides are TGCGCCAGCAGCTTGTACCCTAGCGGGAGTCAGAACACCGGGGAGCTGTTTTTT. Its amino acids are CASSLYPSGSQNTGELFF. The chain was built from TRBV5-1 and TRBJ2-2, and TRBD2 aligns with 10 junction nucleotides. The germline V and J ends show losses of 1 base and 1 base respectively, and no gene match explains 7 bases of the junction. As encoded in the germline V gene, CDR1 is SGHRS while CDR2 is YFSETQ. From cysteine to phenylalanine, the CDR3 is 18 amino acids long. CDR3 DNA is the only sequence kept; it has 54 bases, read in frame from the first base.